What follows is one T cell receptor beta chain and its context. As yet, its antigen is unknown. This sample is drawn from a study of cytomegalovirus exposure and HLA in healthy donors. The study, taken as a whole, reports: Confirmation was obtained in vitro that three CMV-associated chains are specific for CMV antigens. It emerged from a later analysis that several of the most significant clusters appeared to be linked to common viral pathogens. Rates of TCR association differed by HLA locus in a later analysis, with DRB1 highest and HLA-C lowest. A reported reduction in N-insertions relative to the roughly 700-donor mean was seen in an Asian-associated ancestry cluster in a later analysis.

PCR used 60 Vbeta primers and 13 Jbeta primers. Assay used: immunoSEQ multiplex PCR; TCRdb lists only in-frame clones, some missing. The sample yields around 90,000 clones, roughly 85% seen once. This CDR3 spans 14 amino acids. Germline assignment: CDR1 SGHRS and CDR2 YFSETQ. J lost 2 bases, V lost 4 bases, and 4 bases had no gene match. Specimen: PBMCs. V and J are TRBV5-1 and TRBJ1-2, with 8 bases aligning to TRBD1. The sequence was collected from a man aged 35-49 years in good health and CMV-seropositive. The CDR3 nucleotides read TGCGCCAGCAGCCGGGGACAGGCCAACTATGGCTACACCTTC. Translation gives CASSRGQANYGYTF.